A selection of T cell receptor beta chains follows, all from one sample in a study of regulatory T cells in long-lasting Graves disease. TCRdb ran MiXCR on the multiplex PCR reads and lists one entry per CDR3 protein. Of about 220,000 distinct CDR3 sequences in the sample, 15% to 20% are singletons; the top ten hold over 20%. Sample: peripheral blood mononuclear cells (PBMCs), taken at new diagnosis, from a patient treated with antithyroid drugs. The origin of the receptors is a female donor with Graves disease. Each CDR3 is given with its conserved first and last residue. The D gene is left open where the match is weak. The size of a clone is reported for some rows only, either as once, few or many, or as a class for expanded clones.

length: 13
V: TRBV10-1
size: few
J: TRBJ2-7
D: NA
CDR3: CASSGTDFYEQYF
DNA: TGCGCCAGCAGTGGGACAGACTTCTACGAGCAGTACTTC

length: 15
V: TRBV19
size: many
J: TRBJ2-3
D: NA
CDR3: CASNPTTASTDTQYF
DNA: TGTGCCAGTAATCCAACGACAGCTAGCACAGATACGCAGTATTTT

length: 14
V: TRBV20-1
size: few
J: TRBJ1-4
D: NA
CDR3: CSAKNEYTWEKLFF
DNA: TGCAGTGCAAAGAATGAGTACACGTGGGAAAAACTGTTTTTT

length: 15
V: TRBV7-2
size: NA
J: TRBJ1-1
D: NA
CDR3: CASSSRVQMNAEAFF
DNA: TGTGCCAGCAGCTCCCGAGTCCAAATGAACGCTGAAGCTTTCTTT

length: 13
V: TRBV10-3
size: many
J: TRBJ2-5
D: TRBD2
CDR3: CAISDELAGVQTF
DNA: TGTGCCATCAGTGACGAACTAGCGGGAGTTCAAACCTTC

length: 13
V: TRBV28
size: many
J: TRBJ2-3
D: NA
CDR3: CASSFGTGDTQYF
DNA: TGTGCCAGCAGTTTCGGGACGGGGGATACGCAGTATTTT

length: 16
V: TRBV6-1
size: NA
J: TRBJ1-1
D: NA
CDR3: CASSQVVGIGNTEAFF
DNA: TGTGCCAGCAGTCAAGTTGTTGGCATTGGGAACACTGAAGCTTTCTTT

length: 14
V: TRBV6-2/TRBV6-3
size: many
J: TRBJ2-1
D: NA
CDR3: CASTRDTLRDEQFF
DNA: TGTGCCAGCACTCGGGACACTTTAAGGGATGAGCAGTTCTTC

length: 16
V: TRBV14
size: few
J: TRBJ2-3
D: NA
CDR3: CASSPLGGSREDTQYF
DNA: TGTGCCAGCAGCCCCTTAGGCGGTTCCCGCGAGGATACGCAGTATTTT

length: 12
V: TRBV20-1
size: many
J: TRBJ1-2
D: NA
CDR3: CSARGSQGGHTF
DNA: TGCAGTGCTAGGGGAAGTCAGGGTGGCCACACCTTC

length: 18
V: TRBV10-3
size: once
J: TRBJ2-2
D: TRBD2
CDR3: CAISESIAGGGKTGELFF
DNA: TGTGCCATCAGTGAGTCGATAGCGGGAGGAGGAAAGACCGGGGAGCTGTTTTTT

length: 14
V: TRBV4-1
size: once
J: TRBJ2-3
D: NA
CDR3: CASSPPGPPDTQYF
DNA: TGCGCCAGCAGCCCGCCCGGACCCCCAGATACGCAGTATTTT

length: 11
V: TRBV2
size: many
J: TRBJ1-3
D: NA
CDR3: CASSRANTIYF
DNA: TGTGCCAGCAGCCGGGCAAACACCATATATTTT

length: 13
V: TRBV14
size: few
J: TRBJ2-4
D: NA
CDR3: CASSQEGFDIQYF
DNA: TGTGCCAGCAGCCAAGAGGGCTTTGACATTCAGTACTTC

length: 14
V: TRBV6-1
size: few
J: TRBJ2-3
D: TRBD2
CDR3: CAGGLAGVANTQYF
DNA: TGTGCCGGAGGTTTAGCGGGAGTCGCCAATACGCAGTATTTT

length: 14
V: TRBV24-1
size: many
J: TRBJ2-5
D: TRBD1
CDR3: CATSDTGTAETQYF
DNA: TGTGCCACCAGTGACACCGGGACAGCTGAGACCCAGTACTTC

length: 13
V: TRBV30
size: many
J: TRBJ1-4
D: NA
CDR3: CAWTPGALAKLFF
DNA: TGTGCCTGGACCCCTGGGGCGTTGGCAAAACTGTTTTTT

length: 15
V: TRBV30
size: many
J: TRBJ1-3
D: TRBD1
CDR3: CAWSPGQAEGNTIYF
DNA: TGTGCCTGGAGCCCGGGACAGGCAGAGGGAAACACCATATATTTT

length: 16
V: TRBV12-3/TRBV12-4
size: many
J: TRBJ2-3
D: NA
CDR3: CASSPRLVVGSGTQYF
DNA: TGTGCCAGCAGTCCAAGACTCGTCGTGGGCTCAGGTACGCAGTATTTT

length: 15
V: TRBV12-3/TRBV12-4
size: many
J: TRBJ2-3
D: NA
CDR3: CASRFDPDGTDTQYF
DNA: TGTGCCAGCAGATTTGACCCTGACGGCACAGATACGCAGTATTTT

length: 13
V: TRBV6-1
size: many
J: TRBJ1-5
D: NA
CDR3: CASSELSRKPQHF
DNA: TGTGCCAGCAGTGAACTCTCCCGCAAGCCCCAGCATTTT

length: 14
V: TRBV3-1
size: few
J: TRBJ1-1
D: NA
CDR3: CASSQSWANTEAFF
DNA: TGTGCCAGCAGCCAATCTTGGGCGAACACTGAAGCTTTCTTT

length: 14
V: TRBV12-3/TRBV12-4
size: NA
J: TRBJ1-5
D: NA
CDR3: CASSLSFSGQPQHF
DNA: TGTGCCAGCAGTTTATCCTTTTCAGGGCAGCCCCAGCATTTT

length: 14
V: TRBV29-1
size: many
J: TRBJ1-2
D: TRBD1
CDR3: CSVDGTGDNYGYTF
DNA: TGCAGCGTGGATGGGACAGGGGATAACTATGGCTACACCTTC

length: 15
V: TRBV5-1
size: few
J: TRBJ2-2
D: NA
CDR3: CASSSGLGHTGELFF
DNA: TGCGCCAGCAGCTCAGGACTGGGACACACCGGGGAGCTGTTTTTT

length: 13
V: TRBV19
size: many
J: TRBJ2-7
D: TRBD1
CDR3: CASSIGQVGEQYF
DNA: TGTGCCAGTAGTATCGGACAGGTCGGCGAGCAGTACTTC

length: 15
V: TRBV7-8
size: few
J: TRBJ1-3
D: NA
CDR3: CASSLMVTAGNTIYF
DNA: TGTGCCAGCAGCTTAATGGTGACAGCTGGAAACACCATATATTTT

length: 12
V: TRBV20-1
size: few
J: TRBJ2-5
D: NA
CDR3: CSAKGQGETQYF
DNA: TGCAGTGCTAAAGGACAAGGAGAGACCCAGTACTTC

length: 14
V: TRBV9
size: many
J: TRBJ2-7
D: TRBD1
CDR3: CASSGDRGRYEQYF
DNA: TGTGCCAGCAGCGGTGACAGGGGGCGTTACGAGCAGTACTTC

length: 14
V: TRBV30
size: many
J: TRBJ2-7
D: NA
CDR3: CAWSGGGSSYEQYF
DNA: TGTGCCTGGAGTGGTGGGGGGAGCTCCTACGAGCAGTACTTC

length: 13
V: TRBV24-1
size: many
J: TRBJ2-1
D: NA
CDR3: CATETAGYNEQFF
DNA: TGTGCCACCGAAACGGCGGGTTACAATGAGCAGTTCTTC

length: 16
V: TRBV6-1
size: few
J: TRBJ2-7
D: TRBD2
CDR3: CATTSGTGRSSYEQYF
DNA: TGTGCCACAACTAGCGGGACTGGGAGGAGCTCCTACGAGCAGTACTTC

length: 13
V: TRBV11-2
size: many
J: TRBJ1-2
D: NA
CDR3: CASSRTRNYGYTF
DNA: TGTGCCAGCAGCCGAACACGAAACTATGGCTACACCTTC

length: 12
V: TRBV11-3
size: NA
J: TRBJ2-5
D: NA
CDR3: CASSRPPETQYF
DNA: TGTGCCAGCAGCCGTCCCCCAGAGACCCAGTACTTC

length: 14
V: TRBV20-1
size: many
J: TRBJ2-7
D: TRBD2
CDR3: CSAREAGERGEQYF
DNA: TGCAGTGCTAGAGAGGCGGGGGAGAGGGGCGAGCAGTACTTC

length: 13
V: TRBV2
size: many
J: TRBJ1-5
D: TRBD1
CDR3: CASTEQGNQPQHF
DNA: TGTGCCAGCACTGAACAGGGGAATCAGCCCCAGCATTTT

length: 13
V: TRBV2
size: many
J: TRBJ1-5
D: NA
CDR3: CASSSGVGEPQHF
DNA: TGTGCCAGCTCCTCCGGGGTCGGGGAGCCCCAGCATTTT

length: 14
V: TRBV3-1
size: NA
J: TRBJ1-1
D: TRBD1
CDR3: CASSRQGFPSEAFF
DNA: TGTGCCAGCAGCCGACAGGGTTTCCCCTCTGAAGCTTTCTTT

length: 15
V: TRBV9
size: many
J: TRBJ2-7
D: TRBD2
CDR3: CASSARGGKDNEQYF
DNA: TGTGCCAGCAGCGCCCGGGGAGGGAAAGATAACGAGCAGTACTTC

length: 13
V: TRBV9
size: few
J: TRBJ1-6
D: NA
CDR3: CASSASLGSPLHF
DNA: TGTGCCAGCAGCGCTTCACTGGGATCACCCCTCCACTTT

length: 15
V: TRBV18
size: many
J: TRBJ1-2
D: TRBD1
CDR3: CASSPPHRGQEGYTF
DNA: TGTGCCAGCTCACCACCGCACAGGGGGCAGGAGGGCTACACCTTC

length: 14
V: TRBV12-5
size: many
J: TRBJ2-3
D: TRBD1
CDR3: CASGLGTGEDTQYF
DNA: TGTGCTAGTGGTTTGGGAACAGGGGAGGATACGCAGTATTTT

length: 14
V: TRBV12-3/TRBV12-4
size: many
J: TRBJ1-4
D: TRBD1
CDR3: CASSIGQGNEKLFF
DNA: TGTGCCAGCAGCATCGGACAGGGGAATGAGAAACTGTTTTTT

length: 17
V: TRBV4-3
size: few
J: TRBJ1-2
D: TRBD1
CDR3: CASSQDVGQGAVYGYTF
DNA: TGCGCCAGCAGCCAAGATGTAGGACAGGGGGCGGTCTATGGCTACACCTTC

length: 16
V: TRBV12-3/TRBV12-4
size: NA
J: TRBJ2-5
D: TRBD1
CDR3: CASSASGTGAVETQYF
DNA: TGTGCCAGCAGTGCCTCCGGGACAGGGGCTGTTGAGACCCAGTACTTC